These 31 T cell receptor beta chains share one sample of origin, sequenced in a study of T cell responses to AZD1222 COVID-19 vaccine. Clones were sequenced by immunoSEQ multiplex PCR, and TCRdb holds only the in-frame ones, with some missing. The repertoire holds some 120,000 clones, with 92% as singletons. Specimen: peripheral blood, collected on day 0 of AZD1222 vaccination. These receptors were collected from an adult in good health.

The V and J genes are TRBV6-4 and TRBJ2-5, with 11 bases aligning to TRBD2. The CDR3 covers 18 residues. Trimming cost V 2 bases and J 5 bases; bases outside gene matches: 13. The germline V gene encodes CDR1 MRHNA and CDR2 SNTAGT. For the CDR3, the DNA is TGTGCCAGCAGTGACCCTTTAGGACCTAGCGGGAGGAGGGAGACCCAGTACTTC. It codes for CASSDPLGPSGRRETQYF.

This clone was counted a single time. V is TRBV19 and J is TRBJ1-5, with D possibly TRBD1 on 6 matching bases. CDR1 LNHDA and CDR2 SQIVND come from the germline V gene (reference sequence). The CDR3 covers 16 residues. Trimming took 2 bases from V and 0 from J, leaving 11 bases between them. CDR3 amino acids: CASSILTGYSNQPQHF. DNA for the CDR3: TGTGCCAGTAGTATATTAACAGGGTATAGCAATCAGCCCCAGCATTTT.

The chain joins TRBV9 to TRBJ1-2; no definite D call. Germline loops: CDR1 SGDLS, CDR2 YYNGEE. With 0 bases removed from V and 2 bases from J, the gap between germline ends came to 8 bases. The CDR3 spans 14 residues. The CDR3: CASSVGGPNYGYTF. The CDR3 nucleotides read TGTGCCAGCAGCGTAGGAGGACCCAACTATGGCTACACCTTC. Based on the CDR3 plus reference TRBV9 and TRBJ1-2, the full variable domain is DSGVTQTPKHLITATGQRVTLRCSPRSGDLSVYWYQQSLDQGLQFLIQYYNGEERAKGNILERFSAQQFPDLHSELNLSSLELGDSALYFCASSVGGPNYGYTFGSGTRLTVV.

J is TRBJ2-2 and V is TRBV6-5, with D possibly TRBD1 on 5 matching bases. The CDR3 length is 15 residues. In germline, CDR1 is MNHEY, CDR2 SVGAGI. Trimming shortened V by 6 bases and J by 3 bases, and 14 bases separated the two germline ends. The CDR3 here is CASRSTRVYTGELFF. CDR3 nucleotide sequence: TGTGCCAGCAGGTCCACCAGGGTTTACACCGGGGAGCTGTTTTTT.

The rearrangement joins TRBV20-1 to TRBJ2-1; TRBD2 agrees at 9 bases. The V gene end was trimmed by 3 bases and the J gene end by 2 bases; junction bases not matched to a gene: 8. This CDR3 region has 16 residues. Germline V CDR1 and CDR2: DFQATT, SNEGSKA (reference sequence). CDR3 DNA: TGCAGTGCTAGTGGTATCCAGCGGGAGGCCTACAATGAGCAGTTCTTC. It yields the protein CSASGIQREAYNEQFF.

The rearrangement joins TRBV19 to TRBJ1-1; D gene ambiguous. The germline V and J ends were trimmed by 3 bases and 1 base, with 6 bases remaining between them. The CDR3 has 13 amino acids. Per the germline V gene, CDR1 is LNHDA and CDR2 is SQIVND (reference sequence). Here the CDR3 DNA reads TGTGCCAGTAGTATCAGGCCGAACACTGAAGCTTTCTTT. This gives the protein CASSIRPNTEAFF.

The CDR3 DNA is TGTGCCAGCATCCGGAGTTGGGGATCCCGCCTCTCCTACAATGAGCAGTTCTTC. It encodes CASIRSWGSRLSYNEQFF. V gene TRBV2 combines with J gene TRBJ2-1; D gene uncertain. The germline V gene has CDR1 SNHLY and CDR2 FYNNEI. This CDR3 contains 18 residues. Trimming stripped 7 bases from V and 0 bases from J, with 22 bases between.

The chain recombines TRBV19 with TRBJ2-7; 7 nucleotides agree with TRBD2. Germline assignment: CDR1 LNHDA and CDR2 SQIVND (reference sequence). With 4 bases clipped from V and 6 bases from J, the junction kept 6 bases outside the gene matches. CDR3 size: 13 residues. CDR3: CASSSPAGVEQYF. DNA of the CDR3: TGTGCCAGTAGTAGCCCCGCGGGGGTCGAGCAGTACTTC.

This chain joins TRBV4-2 and TRBJ1-2; D gene unclear. Deletions cut 0 bases from V and 4 bases from J, with 12 bases between. CDR3 length equals 15 residues. Germline CDR1 is LGHNA and CDR2 is YNFKEQ. CDR3 amino acids: CASSQEVAGSYGYTF. The CDR3 bases are TGTGCCAGCAGCCAAGAAGTTGCGGGCAGCTATGGCTACACCTTC.

The CDR3 DNA reads TGTGCCAGCAGTGTACTCAGGGACACCGGGGAGCTGTTTTTT. Protein: CASSVLRDTGELFF. This chain uses TRBV2 with TRBJ2-2; weak D call: TRBD1 (5 bases). Per the germline V gene, CDR1 is SNHLY and CDR2 is FYNNEI. Between the trimmed V and J ends, which lost 4 bases and 3 bases, there was a span of 9 bases. This CDR3 comprises 14 residues.

J is TRBJ2-1 and V is TRBV4-2, with 11 bases lining up with TRBD2. The CDR3 contains 16 residues. V was clipped by 6 bases and J by 7 bases; unmatched bases: 11. The germline CDR1 and CDR2 sequences are LGHNA and YNFKEQ. The CDR3 DNA reads TGTGCCAGCAGGGAAGCCGGGACTAGCGGTAGTAATGAGCAGTTCTTC. This sequence encodes CASREAGTSGSNEQFF.

The chain recombines TRBV6-4 with TRBJ1-2, with D perhaps matching TRBD1 (6 bases). Germline-derived CDR1 and CDR2 are MRHNA and SNTAGT. This CDR3 comprises 16 residues. Trimming removed 3 bases from V and 8 bases from J, with 22 bases in between. The CDR3 DNA reads as TGTGCCAGCAGTGAATTTTGGGGGGCGGACACACCCGGCTACACCTTC. The encoded protein is CASSEFWGADTPGYTF.

The genes are TRBV7-8 and TRBJ2-1; D gene unclear. Germline V lookup: CDR1 SGHVS, CDR2 FQNEAQ. The CDR3 sequence is 14 residues long. V was clipped by 2 bases and J by 4 bases, with 9 bases between them. DNA for the CDR3: TGTGCCAGCAGCTTAAAGCGAACGTACAATGAGCAGTTCTTC. Translating it yields CASSLKRTYNEQFF. Full variable domain (missing parts from reference TRBV7-8 and TRBJ2-1): GAGVSQSPRYKVAKRGQDVALRCDPISGHVSLFWYQQALGQGPEFLTYFQNEAQLDKSGLPSDRFFAERPEGSVSTLKIQRTQQEDSAVYLCASSLKRTYNEQFFGPGTRLTVL.

The chain combines TRBV27 with TRBJ2-2, with D maybe TRBD1 (6 bases). From germline, CDR1 is MNHEY and CDR2 SMNVEV (reference sequence). V was pared by 6 bases and J by 1 base, with 15 bases between. The CDR3 loop spans 16 amino acids. The CDR3 DNA sequence: TGTGCCAGCAGCGTGGACCGGGACATGAACACCGGGGAGCTGTTTTTT. This gives the protein CASSVDRDMNTGELFF.

The chain carries TRBV19 and TRBJ1-5; the D gene is possibly TRBD1 (6 bases). The CDR3 is made up of 15 amino acids. CDR1 LNHDA and CDR2 SQIVND come from the germline V gene (reference sequence). Trimming took off 7 bases at V and 5 bases at J, with 18 bases between the two ends. The chain's CDR3 is CASTQSTGRHQPQHF. CDR3 DNA sequence: TGTGCCAGTACCCAATCGACAGGTAGGCATCAGCCCCAGCATTTT.

The V call is TRBV7-9, the J call TRBJ1-2; no reliable D call. This CDR3 spans 12 amino acids. Germline CDR1 and CDR2: SEHNR and FQNEAQ (reference sequence). The V end was cut by 4 bases, the J end by 2 bases, with 5 bases between. Here the CDR3 reads CASSSFNYGYTF. In nucleotides, the CDR3 is TGTGCCAGCAGCTCTTTCAACTATGGCTACACCTTC.

This chain uses TRBV28 with TRBJ2-1, with 10 positions matching TRBD2. The CDR3 covers 16 residues. Trimming took 5 bases from V and 1 from J; bases not matched to a gene: 5. Looked up from germline, CDR1 is MDHEN and CDR2 is SYDVKM. The CDR3 region is CASSPTSGKSYNEQFF. The DNA of the CDR3 is TGTGCCAGCAGTCCCACTAGCGGGAAATCCTACAATGAGCAGTTCTTC.

CDR3 coding DNA: TGTGCCAGCAGCCTATCGGACAGACCCTATGGCTACACCTTC. Translated: CASSLSDRPYGYTF. The chain employs TRBV27 and TRBJ1-2; possible D gene TRBD1, 6 bases. V lost 6 bases and J 4 bases, leaving 15 bases between the germline ends. The CDR3 length is 14 residues. CDR1 is MNHEY and CDR2 is SMNVEV in the germline V gene (reference sequence).

J is TRBJ2-5 and V is TRBV21-1. TRBV21-1 is deemed a pseudogene. The CDR3 length is 15 residues. CDR3 protein: CASSKDRGVGETQYF. The CDR3 bases are TGTGCCAGCAGCAAAGATAGGGGAGTAGGGGAGACCCAGTACTTC.

V is TRBV9 and J is TRBJ2-7, with 9 bases aligning to TRBD2. This CDR3 region has 15 residues. The ends lost 4 bases at V and 3 bases at J; junction bases unmatched: 8. Germline CDR1 SGDLS, CDR2 YYNGEE. CDR3 loop: CASSFGASGNYEQYF. CDR3 DNA sequence: TGTGCCAGCAGCTTCGGGGCTAGCGGGAACTACGAGCAGTACTTC.

This clone showed up just a few times. The V and J genes are TRBV27 and TRBJ1-6; D uncertain. The V end lost 3 bases, the J end lost 6 bases, and 12 bases lay between the germline ends. From germline, CDR1 is MNHEY and CDR2 SMNVEV (reference sequence). This CDR3 is 15 amino acids long. CDR3 protein: CASSFRSGVNSPLHF. The CDR3 nucleotides are TGTGCCAGCAGTTTCCGTAGTGGGGTTAATTCACCCCTCCACTTT.

The chain joins TRBV7-3 to TRBJ1-1, with D tentatively TRBD1 (5 bases). V was clipped by 3 bases and J by 1 base, with 6 bases between them. Per the germline V gene, CDR1 is SGHTA and CDR2 is FQGTGA. This CDR3 is 13 amino acids long. This CDR3 is CASSFGGNTEAFF. For the CDR3, the DNA is TGTGCCAGCAGCTTCGGGGGGAACACTGAAGCTTTCTTT.

V gene TRBV28 combines with J gene TRBJ1-5; TRBD1 matches at 7 bases. This CDR3 has 14 residues. Germline assignment: CDR1 MDHEN and CDR2 SYDVKM. The junction had 8 bases not matched to a gene; V was cut back by 6 bases and J by 6 bases. As DNA, the CDR3 is TGTGCCAGCAGAATAGGGGGCTTGGGTCAGCCCCAGCATTTT. Protein product: CASRIGGLGQPQHF.

The gene calls are TRBV2 and TRBJ2-7; TRBD1 might be the D (5 bases). CDR3 length: 15 amino acids. Germline CDR1 is SNHLY and CDR2 is FYNNEI. V was pared by 3 bases and J by 3 bases, with 15 bases between. This CDR3 is CASSDPGSGNYEQYF. The CDR3 nucleotides read TGTGCCAGCAGTGACCCCGGCTCAGGGAACTACGAGCAGTACTTC.

This sequence joins TRBV27 and TRBJ2-7; 8 nucleotides match TRBD1. The ends lost 6 bases at V and 1 base at J; junction bases unmatched: 11. Germline lookup yields CDR1 MNHEY and CDR2 SMNVEV (reference sequence). This CDR3 region has 16 residues. CDR3 protein: CASSPEWDRRSYEQYF. In nucleotides, the CDR3 is TGTGCCAGCAGCCCCGAATGGGACAGGCGTTCCTACGAGCAGTACTTC.

V gene TRBV6-4 combines with J gene TRBJ1-2; a weak D match, TRBD1 (5 bases). The germline V gene encodes CDR1 MRHNA and CDR2 SNTAGT. Trimming cost V 6 bases and J 4 bases, with 18 bases left between them. This CDR3 has 15 residues. DNA of the CDR3: TGTGCCAGCAGCCTGGCGGGGGGTTTAGGCTATGGCTACACCTTC. Residues: CASSLAGGLGYGYTF.

J is TRBJ1-1 and V is TRBV25-1; D may be TRBD1 (6 bases). V lost 3 bases, J lost 7 bases, and 15 bases lay in between. Germline V gene lookup returns CDR1 MGHDK and CDR2 SYGVNS. This CDR3 comprises 14 residues. This CDR3 is CASSDSRTVHEAFF. The CDR3 nucleotides are TGTGCCAGCAGTGATTCCCGGACAGTTCATGAAGCTTTCTTT.

The chain couples TRBV19 to TRBJ1-5, with 10 bases fitting TRBD1. This CDR3 contains 16 residues. V lost 7 bases to trimming and J lost 0 bases; unmatched junction nucleotides: 6. Germline CDR1 is LNHDA and CDR2 is SQIVND (reference sequence). The CDR3: CASKDRGTYSNQPQHF. The CDR3 DNA is TGTGCCAGTAAGGACAGGGGGACTTATAGCAATCAGCCCCAGCATTTT.

The genes are TRBV6-1 and TRBJ2-7; D perhaps matches TRBD1 (7 bases). CDR1 and CDR2 from the germline V gene are MNHNS and SASEGT. V was pared by 0 bases and J by 3 bases, with 9 bases between. The CDR3 has 14 residues. The CDR3 reads CASSEAQGGYEQYF. In nucleotides, the CDR3 is TGTGCCAGCAGTGAAGCCCAGGGGGGCTACGAGCAGTACTTC.

The chain joins TRBV5-4 to TRBJ1-2, with D unresolved. The germline V gene encodes CDR1 SGHNT and CDR2 YYREEE (reference sequence). V shed 4 bases and J shed 2 bases, with 12 bases lying between them. The length of the CDR3 is 14 residues. The CDR3 here is CASSRREGNYGYTF. The CDR3 DNA sequence: TGTGCCAGCAGCAGGCGGGAGGGCAACTATGGCTACACCTTC.

This clone was picked up a small number of times. The chain links TRBV19 to TRBJ1-3; D remains unclear. The CDR3 covers 14 residues. V was pared by 8 bases and J by 2 bases, with 13 bases between. Germline V gene sequence: CDR1 LNHDA, CDR2 SQIVND (reference sequence). The CDR3 region is CASGMLLAGNTIYF. For the CDR3, the DNA is TGTGCCAGTGGGATGCTGCTGGCTGGAAACACCATATATTTT.